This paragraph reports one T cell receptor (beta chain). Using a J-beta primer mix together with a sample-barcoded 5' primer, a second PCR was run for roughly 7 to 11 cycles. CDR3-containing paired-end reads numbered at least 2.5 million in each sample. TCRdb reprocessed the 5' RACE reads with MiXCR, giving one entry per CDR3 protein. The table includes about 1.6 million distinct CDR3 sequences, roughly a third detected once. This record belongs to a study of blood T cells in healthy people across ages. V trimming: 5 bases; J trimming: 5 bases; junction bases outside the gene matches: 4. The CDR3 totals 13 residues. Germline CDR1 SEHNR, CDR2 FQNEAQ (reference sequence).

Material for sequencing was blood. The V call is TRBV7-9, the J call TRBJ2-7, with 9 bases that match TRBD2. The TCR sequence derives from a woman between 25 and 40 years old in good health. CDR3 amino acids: CASSPASGDEQYF. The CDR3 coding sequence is TGTGCCAGCAGCCCGGCTAGCGGGGACGAGCAGTACTTC.